This passage covers 21 T cell receptor beta chains from one sample sequenced in a study of Graves' ophthalmopathy and Graves' hyperthyroidism (dated by TCRdb to 2016 to 2019). For sequencing, an Illumina HiSeq 2000 was employed. For repertoire sequencing, the TCR beta CDR3 regions were amplified from RNA transcripts. The first round of RT-PCR was done with HTBI primers and the Qiagen OneStep RT-PCR kit, and was followed by a second round of multiplex PCR, then size selection and purification. TCRdb cleaned the public reads at Q25 with fastp, built clones with MiXCR and kept in-frame beta chains. Each entry merges the rows of one CDR3 protein and shows their most common DNA and genes. A total of about 370,000 distinct CDR3 sequences appear in this sample, about a sixth of them only once. The leading ten clones occupy 2.4% of the sample. The material sequenced was peripheral blood. The origin of the receptors is an adult woman with stable Graves' hyperthyroidism.

This clonotype was counted ten times or more. V and J are TRBV10-2 and TRBJ1-5; 9 positions agree with TRBD1. The germline V gene encodes CDR1 WSHSY and CDR2 SAAADI. Trimming took 5 bases from V and 6 from J; bases not matched to a gene: 2. The CDR3 runs 13 residues. CDR3 in DNA: TGCGCCAGCAGTCCGGGACAGGGTCAGCCCCAGCATTTT. This gives the protein CASSPGQGQPQHF.

J is TRBJ1-2 and V is TRBV9, with 7 bases that match TRBD1. The V gene's germline CDR1 is SGDLS and CDR2 YYNGEE. The CDR3 has 12 residues. V shed 2 bases and J 5 bases; nucleotides not matched to a gene: 0. CDR3 bases: TGTGCCAGCAGCGTCAGGGGGTATGGCTACACCTTC. Encoded protein: CASSVRGYGYTF.

This clonotype was counted many times. The chain has TRBV7-2 and TRBJ2-5, with unresolved D. This CDR3 comprises 13 residues. Trimming cost V 5 bases and J 2 bases, with 9 bases left between them. Germline assignment: CDR1 SGHTA and CDR2 FQGNSA. The CDR3 DNA sequence: TGTGCCAGCAGCAAAGCGCCGCAAGAGACCCAGTACTTC. It yields the protein CASSKAPQETQYF.

The rearrangement links TRBV20-1 to TRBJ2-7; D gene uncertain. This CDR3 spans 14 amino acids. V lost 5 bases to trimming and J lost 7 bases, with 21 bases between them. CDR1 and CDR2 from the germline V gene are DFQATT and SNEGSKA (reference sequence). The CDR3 here is CSAGLGVSPMEQYF. CDR3 coding DNA: TGCAGTGCTGGGTTGGGTGTATCTCCTATGGAGCAGTACTTC.

This clonotype appeared a few times. It may be a read error: a sequence one base away is much more abundant. The rearrangement joins TRBV19 to TRBJ1-1; D unresolved. The germline gives CDR1 LNHDA, CDR2 SQIVND (reference sequence). Trimming left V 5 bases short and J 11 bases short, with 24 bases between. This CDR3 is 15 amino acids long. CDR3 residues: CASSDPPLAGGGAFF. CDR3 DNA sequence: TGTGCCAGTAGTGACCCACCCTTGGCAGGTGGTGGCGCTTTCTTT.

This clonotype was seen a few times. V and J are TRBV29-1 and TRBJ2-7; 8 positions agree with TRBD2. CDR1 and CDR2 from the germline V gene are SQVTM and ANQGSEA. The V gene end was trimmed by 4 bases and the J gene end by 7 bases; junction bases not matched to a gene: 9. The CDR3 consists of 13 residues. CDR3 in amino acids: CSVAPGGVGEQYF. In nucleotides, the CDR3 is TGCAGCGTTGCGCCGGGAGGGGTGGGGGAGCAGTACTTC.

There are many counts of this clonotype. This chain joins TRBV6-2 or TRBV6-3 and TRBJ1-1; D may be TRBD1 (5 bases). Deletions cut 11 bases from V and 1 base from J, with 11 bases between. Germline loops: CDR1 MNHEY, CDR2 SVGEGT. The length of the CDR3 is 12 residues. CDR3: CAVQDPNTEAFF. The CDR3 DNA follows: TGTGCCGTACAGGACCCGAACACTGAAGCTTTCTTT.

This clonotype has a count of ten or more. The chain couples TRBV6-5 to TRBJ2-7; D is perhaps TRBD1 (6 bases). CDR1 and CDR2 (germline): MNHEY, SVGAGI. The CDR3 extends over 14 amino acids. V shed 8 bases and J shed 4 bases, with 18 bases lying between them. The CDR3 nucleotides are TGTGCCAGCCGAGAGAAGGGGGAAGTTTACGAGCAGTACTTC. Translation gives CASREKGEVYEQYF.

This clonotype turned up a few times. The rearrangement links TRBV6-2 or TRBV6-3 to TRBJ2-7, with D tentatively TRBD2 (5 bases). V gave up 5 bases and J gave up 6 bases, with 14 bases separating them. CDR1 and CDR2 (germline): MNHEY, SVGEGT. CDR3 length equals 13 residues. CDR3 in DNA: TGTGCCAGCAGTAAGACCTCCAGCGGCGAGCAGTACTTC. Protein: CASSKTSSGEQYF.

This clonotype came up many times. The chain couples TRBV30 to TRBJ1-1, with D tentatively TRBD1 (6 bases). CDR3 length equals 16 residues. V dropped 0 bases and J dropped 5 bases, with 19 bases sitting between them. CDR1 is GTSNPN and CDR2 is SVGIG in the germline V gene (reference sequence). The DNA for the CDR3 is TGTGCCTGGAGTGTAGGGGCTGTATCGGGGGCAACTGAAGCTTTCTTT. This sequence encodes CAWSVGAVSGATEAFF.

The chain uses TRBV5-1 and TRBJ2-5; the D gene is possibly TRBD1 (5 bases). CDR1 SGHRS and CDR2 YFSETQ come from the germline V gene. V dropped 0 bases and J dropped 4 bases, with 16 bases sitting between them. There are 16 residues in the CDR3. This CDR3 reads CASSLDAGRFTETQYF. The CDR3, as DNA: TGCGCCAGCAGCTTGGATGCAGGGCGGTTTACAGAGACCCAGTACTTC.

This clonotype was seen ten or more times. This chain connects TRBV2 to TRBJ2-7, with 7 nucleotides matching TRBD1. CDR1 and CDR2 from the germline V gene are SNHLY and FYNNEI. J was trimmed by 2 bases and V by 6 bases; bases with no gene match: 10. This CDR3 contains 15 residues. This CDR3 reads CASSPQTGTPYEQYF. The CDR3 region has the DNA TGTGCCAGCAGCCCCCAGACAGGGACCCCCTACGAGCAGTACTTC.

This clonotype was counted at least ten times. This chain joins TRBV6-5 and TRBJ1-5; D is unresolved. The CDR3 runs to 13 residues. Germline CDR1 MNHEY, CDR2 SVGAGI. The V end was cut by 7 bases, the J end by 4 bases, with 11 bases between. CDR3 loop: CASTPWENQPQHF. CDR3 DNA: TGTGCCAGCACACCATGGGAGAATCAGCCCCAGCATTTT.

This clonotype was found a few times. The chain recombines TRBV18 with TRBJ1-1; weak D call: TRBD1 (5 bases). Germline CDR1 is KGHSH and CDR2 is LQKENI. This CDR3 contains 15 residues. V lost 2 bases to trimming and J lost 5 bases, with 15 bases between them. The DNA for the CDR3 is TGTGCCAGCTCACCAGACGGGGGAAAGGGAACTGAAGCTTTCTTT. This sequence encodes CASSPDGGKGTEAFF. The full variable domain, with the rest looked up from reference TRBV18 and TRBJ1-1, is NAGVMQNPRHLVRRRGQEARLRCSPMKGHSHVYWYRQLPEEGLKFMVYLQKENIIDESGMPKERFSAEFPKEGPSILRIQQVVRGDSAAYFCASSPDGGKGTEAFFGQGTRLTVV.

In this sample, this clonotype turned up many times. The rearrangement links TRBV27 to TRBJ1-1; weak D call: TRBD1 (5 bases). Germline CDR1 is MNHEY and CDR2 is SMNVEV (reference sequence). The ends were cut back, 8 bases at V and 7 bases at J, with 17 bases in the middle. The CDR3 totals 13 residues. The CDR3 DNA reads TGTGCCAGCGCCGCACAGGATTTTGGTGAAGCTTTCTTT. Translated, it gives CASAAQDFGEAFF.

This clonotype was detected many times. The rearrangement uses TRBV20-1 and TRBJ2-5; D gene uncertain. CDR1 and CDR2 (germline): DFQATT, SNEGSKA (reference sequence). Trimming left V 3 bases short and J 5 bases short, with 10 bases between. The CDR3 runs to 12 residues. CDR3 bases: TGCAGTGCTAGTGAGGCTAGGGAGACCCAGTACTTC. It specifies CSASEARETQYF.

This clonotype appeared a few times. This sequence joins TRBV30 and TRBJ2-1; tentatively, D is TRBD1 (6 bases). Trimming left V 0 bases short and J 9 bases short, with 12 bases between. CDR3 size: 13 residues. Germline V gene data show CDR1 as GTSNPN and CDR2 as SVGIG (reference sequence). The CDR3 DNA follows: TGTGCCTGGAGTGTACAGGGACGGCGTGAGCAGTTCTTC. This encodes CAWSVQGRREQFF.

This sequence joins TRBV4-2 and TRBJ2-7; tentatively, D is TRBD1 (7 bases). Trimming removed 0 bases from V and 1 base from J, with 13 bases in between. The V gene's germline CDR1 is LGHNA and CDR2 YNFKEQ. The CDR3 covers 16 residues. The DNA of the CDR3 is TGTGCCAGCAGCCAAGATGGAGGGGGACAGTCCTACGAGCAGTACTTC. As protein: CASSQDGGGQSYEQYF.

Many counts were recorded for this clonotype. The chain links TRBV25-1 to TRBJ1-6; no definite D call. Trimming cost V 6 bases and J 5 bases, with 8 bases left between them. CDR3 length: 13 residues. Germline V CDR1 and CDR2: MGHDK, SYGVNS. As DNA, the CDR3 is TGTGCCAGCAGCTCAATGGATAATTCACCCCTCCACTTT. Protein: CASSSMDNSPLHF.

V gene TRBV12-3 or TRBV12-4 combines with J gene TRBJ1-2; D might be TRBD1 (6 bases). Trimming removed 4 bases from V and 6 bases from J, with 15 bases in between. CDR3 size: 14 residues. The CDR3 loop reads CASSWQGGGDGYTF. The DNA for the CDR3 is TGTGCCAGCAGTTGGCAAGGGGGGGGAGATGGCTACACCTTC.

This clonotype was seen ten or more times. The J gene is TRBJ1-2, the V gene TRBV6-1; no clear D gene. CDR3 length: 16 residues. V was cut by 5 bases and J by 0 bases, with 16 bases left in between. The V gene's germline CDR1 is MNHNS and CDR2 SASEGT. The CDR3 spells CASSPGPARTNYGYTF. The CDR3 DNA is TGTGCCAGCAGTCCCGGGCCCGCGAGAACTAACTATGGCTACACCTTC.